This TCR beta chain was observed in a study of shared clonotypes between healthy human individuals. Concerning this clone itself: The antigen is not known.

Germline CDR1 is SEHNR and CDR2 is FQNEAQ (reference sequence). This CDR3 has 14 residues. Trimming took off 6 bases at V and 1 base at J, with 13 bases between the two ends. Data came from immunoSEQ multiplex PCR; TCRdb stores just in-frame clones and leaves some out. The profile shows 1.6 million or so clones, just under 99% of them singletons. Study-wide findings and caveats: Deeper or shallower sequencing was expected to change how clonotypes are shared among donors.

The chain combines TRBV7-9 with TRBJ2-7, with D perhaps TRBD2 (5 bases). The source material was naive CD4+ T cells sorted from blood. The subset is: CD45RA+ positively selected. This TCR was recovered from a man under 40 in good health. CDR3 sequence reads: CASRSTGVSYEQYF. The DNA for the CDR3 is TGTGCCAGCAGGTCGACCGGGGTATCCTACGAGCAGTACTTC.